A single sample is the source of the 30 T cell receptor beta chains below, sequenced in a study of blood T cell repertoires in COVID-19. The data were produced by immunoSEQ multiplex PCR, yet TCRdb's version contains in-frame clones alone and is incomplete. The top ten hold about 2% of the sample, which has about 100,000 clones, approximately 81% seen once. The sequenced sample was peripheral blood. The source is a human donor in a cohort sampled during active COVID-19.

The chain joins TRBV7-3 to TRBJ1-1; D gene unclear. The V and J ends lost 4 bases and 0 bases respectively, with 6 bases between them. In germline, CDR1 is SGHTA, CDR2 FQGTGA. The CDR3 has 13 amino acids. The CDR3 coding sequence is TGTGCCAGCAGCTCCCAGTTGAACACTGAAGCTTTCTTT. Translated: CASSSQLNTEAFF.

The V and J genes are TRBV7-2 and TRBJ1-1; possibly TRBD1 for D (5 bases). Trimming pared 1 base from V and 0 bases from J, leaving 9 bases between. This CDR3 has 15 residues. Germline assignment: CDR1 SGHTA and CDR2 FQGNSA. CDR3 bases: TGTGCCAGCAGCTTAGTACCAGGGATGAACACTGAAGCTTTCTTT. Its translation is CASSLVPGMNTEAFF.

This rearrangement joins TRBV5-8 to TRBJ1-6, with D maybe TRBD1 (5 bases). With 0 bases removed from V and 4 bases from J, the gap between germline ends came to 8 bases. Germline assignment: CDR1 SGHTS and CDR2 YDEGEE. CDR3 size: 15 residues. The CDR3 here is CASSLAGRYNSPLHF. The CDR3 DNA reads as TGTGCCAGCAGCTTGGCAGGGAGGTATAATTCACCCCTCCACTTT.

V is TRBV20-1 and J is TRBJ1-4; unclear D gene. The CDR3 is 11 amino acids. Germline loops: CDR1 DFQATT, CDR2 SNEGSKA (reference sequence). The V end lost 7 bases, the J end lost 7 bases, and 10 bases lay between the germline ends. CDR3 loop: CSGGVREKLFF. For the CDR3, the DNA is TGCAGTGGTGGAGTCCGTGAAAAACTGTTTTTT.

The chain combines TRBV28 with TRBJ2-7; D may be TRBD2 (5 bases). Trimming took 3 bases from V and 7 from J, leaving 13 bases between them. The germline V gene has CDR1 MDHEN and CDR2 SYDVKM. The CDR3 loop spans 13 amino acids. Here the CDR3 reads CASSFSEGWEQYF. For the CDR3, the DNA is TGTGCCAGCAGTTTTAGCGAGGGTTGGGAGCAGTACTTC.

This clone showed up just a few times. This sequence joins TRBV5-1 and TRBJ2-7, with TRBD1 matching 9 bases. The J segment lost 1 base and the V segment lost 4 bases, leaving 6 bases of the junction unmatched. The germline gives CDR1 SGHRS, CDR2 YFSETQ. This CDR3 comprises 15 residues. The CDR3 sequence: CASSDGQGWSYEQYF. The CDR3 nucleotides read TGCGCCAGCAGCGATGGACAGGGGTGGTCCTACGAGCAGTACTTC.

This clone was observed a few times. J is TRBJ1-6 and V is TRBV19; 8 nucleotides line up with TRBD1. V dropped 4 bases and J dropped 5; count of bases not matched to a gene: 1. The CDR3 extends over 14 amino acids. Looked up from germline, CDR1 is LNHDA and CDR2 is SQIVND (reference sequence). Here the CDR3 DNA reads TGTGCCAGTAGTAGGGGACAGGATAATTCACCCCTCCACTTT. The encoded protein is CASSRGQDNSPLHF.

This clone was seen more than once but under ten times. J is TRBJ2-1 and V is TRBV9; 9 nucleotides align to TRBD2. This CDR3 comprises 16 residues. Germline V gene data show CDR1 as SGDLS and CDR2 as YYNGEE. The J segment lost 7 bases and the V segment lost 3 bases, leaving 11 bases of the junction unmatched. As DNA, the CDR3 is TGTGCCAGCAGCGCCCTGGGTAGCGGGGGTTTTAATGAGCAGTTCTTC. Translated: CASSALGSGGFNEQFF.

The chain combines TRBV6-5 with TRBJ1-1; 9 nucleotides align to TRBD1. This CDR3 contains 14 residues. J lost 2 bases, V lost 6 bases, and 4 bases had no gene match. Germline V lookup: CDR1 MNHEY, CDR2 SVGAGI. This CDR3 is CASRAGQGNTEAFF. CDR3 coding DNA: TGTGCCAGCAGAGCGGGACAGGGTAACACTGAAGCTTTCTTT.

This chain links TRBV2 with TRBJ2-3; D possibly corresponds to TRBD1 (6 bases). CDR3 length: 15 amino acids. From germline, CDR1 is SNHLY and CDR2 FYNNEI. V was shortened by 6 bases and J by 2 bases, with 15 bases between the two germline ends. The CDR3 sequence is CASRGDAGATDTQYF. CDR3 sequence (DNA): TGTGCCAGCAGGGGGGATGCAGGGGCCACAGATACGCAGTATTTT.

The V call is TRBV5-1, the J call TRBJ1-2; D unresolved. The germline CDR1 and CDR2 sequences are SGHRS and YFSETQ. Deletions cut 3 bases from V and 8 bases from J, with 11 bases between. The CDR3 contains 12 residues. CDR3 DNA sequence: TGCGCCAGCAGCTCGAACGACAACGGCTACACCTTC. Amino acids: CASSSNDNGYTF.

The chain carries TRBV4-2 and TRBJ2-1, with a tentative D call TRBD2 (5 bases). The CDR3 spans 16 residues. Trimming cost V 0 bases and J 9 bases, with 18 bases left between them. The germline gives CDR1 LGHNA, CDR2 YNFKEQ. Written as DNA, the CDR3 is TGTGCCAGCAGCCAAGAAACGAGTAATACTCGGGGTGAGCAGTTCTTC. Translating gives CASSQETSNTRGEQFF.

The J gene is TRBJ1-4, the V gene TRBV28; 8 bases line up with TRBD1. J lost 7 bases, V lost 6 bases, and 7 bases had no gene match. The CDR3 runs 14 residues. Germline assignment: CDR1 MDHEN and CDR2 SYDVKM. The CDR3 DNA reads TGTGCCAGCAGCCAGACAGGGGAGGGTGAAAAACTGTTTTTT. Translation: CASSQTGEGEKLFF.

The genes are TRBV18 and TRBJ1-3, with D possibly TRBD1 on 6 matching bases. The CDR3 has 12 amino acids. CDR1 KGHSH and CDR2 LQKENI come from the germline V gene. V was pared by 10 bases and J by 2 bases, with 9 bases between. The DNA of the CDR3 is TGTGCCACCAACAGGGCTGGAAACACCATATATTTT. Its translation: CATNRAGNTIYF.

The chain employs TRBV6-5 and TRBJ2-3; 12 bases agree with TRBD2. Germline-derived CDR1 and CDR2 are MNHEY and SVGAGI. The length of the CDR3 is 14 residues. V was clipped by 7 bases and J by 4 bases; unmatched bases: 3. CDR3 nucleotides: TGTGCCAGCACCCCTAGCGGGGGGGCAGATACGCAGTATTTT. Protein: CASTPSGGADTQYF.

The chain joins TRBV7-3 to TRBJ2-7, with D possibly TRBD1 on 5 matching bases. Germline V gene sequence: CDR1 SGHTA, CDR2 FQGTGA. The CDR3 has 14 residues. V lost 2 bases to trimming and J lost 0 bases, with 8 bases between them. In DNA form, the CDR3 reads TGTGCCAGCAGCTTACAGGGTAACTCCTACGAGCAGTACTTC. Translating it yields CASSLQGNSYEQYF. Full variable domain (missing parts from reference TRBV7-3 and TRBJ2-7): GAGVSQTPSNKVTEKGKYVELRCDPISGHTALYWYRQSLGQGPEFLIYFQGTGAADDSGLPNDRFFAVRPEGSVSTLKIQRTERGDSAVYLCASSLQGNSYEQYFGPGTRLTVT.

The DNA for the CDR3 is TGTGCCAGCAGTCAGACTAAGAGCACAGATACGCAGTATTTT. It is translated as CASSQTKSTDTQYF. The V call is TRBV2, the J call TRBJ2-3; D possibly corresponds to TRBD2 (5 bases). The CDR3 extends over 14 amino acids. Looked up from germline, CDR1 is SNHLY and CDR2 is FYNNEI. With 5 bases removed from V and 0 bases from J, the gap between germline ends came to 9 bases.

The chain links TRBV7-9 to TRBJ2-3; possible D gene TRBD2, 6 bases. The germline V gene encodes CDR1 SEHNR and CDR2 FQNEAQ (reference sequence). Trimming took 1 base from V and 1 from J, leaving 12 bases between them. CDR3 size: 16 residues. The CDR3 nucleotides read TGTGCCAGCAGCTTAGATCCGGGACTCGGCACAGATACGCAGTATTTT. This codes for CASSLDPGLGTDTQYF.

V usage is TRBV7-9 and J usage is TRBJ2-2; D perhaps matches TRBD1 (5 bases). The germline V gene encodes CDR1 SEHNR and CDR2 FQNEAQ (reference sequence). The CDR3 is made up of 15 amino acids. The ends were cut back, 1 base at V and 4 bases at J, with 10 bases in the middle. CDR3 protein: CASSLGRTSTGELFF. The CDR3 DNA is TGTGCCAGCAGCTTAGGCCGGACAAGCACCGGGGAGCTGTTTTTT.

This clone was counted a single time. The chain employs TRBV7-9 and TRBJ2-5; D unclear. From germline, CDR1 is SEHNR and CDR2 FQNEAQ (reference sequence). The CDR3 length is 12 residues. V was cut by 4 bases and J by 4 bases, with 7 bases left in between. The CDR3, as DNA: TGTGCCAGCAGCTATCTAGGAGAGACCCAGTACTTC. This translates into CASSYLGETQYF.

The chain links TRBV7-9 to TRBJ2-7, with 15 bases that match TRBD2. CDR3 length: 18 residues. Trimming at V came to 0 bases and at J to 6 bases, leaving 9 bases not matched to a gene. Germline V gene sequence: CDR1 SEHNR, CDR2 FQNEAQ (reference sequence). The CDR3 spells CASSLALGLAGGASEQYF. The CDR3 region has the DNA TGTGCCAGCAGCTTAGCCCTGGGACTAGCGGGGGGAGCTTCCGAGCAGTACTTC.

The chain links TRBV4-3 to TRBJ1-5, with D possibly TRBD1 on 5 matching bases. CDR3 size: 13 residues. V lost 5 bases, J lost 5 bases, and 10 bases lay in between. Looked up from germline, CDR1 is LGHNA and CDR2 is YSLEER. The CDR3 bases are TGCGCCAGCAGCGGACAAACCCATCAGCCCCAGCATTTT. Protein product: CASSGQTHQPQHF.

The rearrangement joins TRBV4-2 to TRBJ2-2; 7 nucleotides line up with TRBD2. The CDR3 is made up of 16 amino acids. J gave up 1 base and V 0 bases, and 2 bases lay outside the gene matches. Germline V gene data show CDR1 as LGHNA and CDR2 as YNFKEQ. CDR3 loop: CASSQDGRGNTGELFF. CDR3 DNA sequence: TGTGCCAGCAGCCAAGATGGGAGGGGGAACACCGGGGAGCTGTTTTTT.

Regarding this clone: This same CDR3 is encoded by further DNA sequences in the sample. This chain links TRBV5-1 with TRBJ2-3, with 11 bases lining up with TRBD2. CDR1 is SGHRS and CDR2 is YFSETQ in the germline V gene. The ends lost 0 bases at V and 3 bases at J; junction bases unmatched: 0. The CDR3 is made up of 15 amino acids. CDR3 amino acids: CASSLGLAGTDTQYF. In DNA, the CDR3 is TGCGCCAGCAGCTTGGGACTAGCGGGAACAGATACGCAGTATTTT.

The rearrangement links TRBV3-1 (or the pseudogene TRBV3-2) to TRBJ2-7; 7 bases map to TRBD1. The length of the CDR3 is 14 residues. Trimming cost V 1 base and J 6 bases; bases outside gene matches: 6. Germline CDR1 LGHDT, CDR2 YNNKEL (reference sequence). The chain's CDR3 is CASSQGRGHGEQYF. In DNA form, the CDR3 reads TGTGCCAGCAGCCAAGGAAGGGGGCATGGCGAGCAGTACTTC.

The rearrangement links TRBV10-3 to TRBJ2-2, with 12 bases lining up with TRBD1. Losses at the gene ends were 4 bases for V and 4 bases for J; bases not matched to a gene: 4. The germline CDR1 and CDR2 sequences are ENHRY and SYGVKD. CDR3 size: 16 residues. The CDR3 loop reads CAISGGQGAGTGELFF. The CDR3 DNA reads as TGTGCCATCAGTGGGGGACAGGGGGCTGGCACCGGGGAGCTGTTTTTT.

The chain combines TRBV5-1 with TRBJ2-2; 7 bases agree with TRBD2. CDR1 and CDR2 (germline): SGHRS, YFSETQ. Trimming took 4 bases from V and 0 from J; bases not matched to a gene: 6. CDR3 length: 16 amino acids. This CDR3 is CASSPPGLSNTGELFF. CDR3 bases: TGCGCCAGCAGCCCGCCGGGACTATCGAACACCGGGGAGCTGTTTTTT.

The V and J genes are TRBV27 and TRBJ1-5, with 7 bases fitting TRBD1. CDR1 and CDR2 (germline): MNHEY, SMNVEV (reference sequence). The trim removed 4 bases at V and 7 bases at J, leaving 7 bases unmatched. The CDR3 spans 14 residues. CDR3 sequence reads: CASSSLQGSQPQHF. The CDR3 region has the DNA TGTGCCAGCAGTTCCCTACAGGGGAGCCAGCCCCAGCATTTT.

The V call is TRBV7-4, the J call TRBJ1-2; D unresolved. V lost 5 bases, J lost 2 bases, and 18 bases lay in between. Germline V lookup: CDR1 SGHVT, CDR2 SQSDAQ. This CDR3 is 16 amino acids long. CDR3 amino acids: CASSLAGPGENYGYTF. The CDR3 coding sequence is TGTGCCAGCAGCCTCGCGGGTCCTGGGGAGAACTATGGCTACACCTTC.

The genes are TRBV29-1 and TRBJ2-7, with TRBD2 matching over 7 bases. The CDR3 extends over 13 amino acids. Germline V gene sequence: CDR1 SQVTM, CDR2 ANQGSEA. With 4 bases clipped from V and 11 bases from J, the junction kept 14 bases outside the gene matches. This CDR3 reads CSVVIGSSGGEYF. CDR3 nucleotide sequence: TGCAGCGTTGTAATTGGCTCTAGCGGTGGAGAGTACTTC.